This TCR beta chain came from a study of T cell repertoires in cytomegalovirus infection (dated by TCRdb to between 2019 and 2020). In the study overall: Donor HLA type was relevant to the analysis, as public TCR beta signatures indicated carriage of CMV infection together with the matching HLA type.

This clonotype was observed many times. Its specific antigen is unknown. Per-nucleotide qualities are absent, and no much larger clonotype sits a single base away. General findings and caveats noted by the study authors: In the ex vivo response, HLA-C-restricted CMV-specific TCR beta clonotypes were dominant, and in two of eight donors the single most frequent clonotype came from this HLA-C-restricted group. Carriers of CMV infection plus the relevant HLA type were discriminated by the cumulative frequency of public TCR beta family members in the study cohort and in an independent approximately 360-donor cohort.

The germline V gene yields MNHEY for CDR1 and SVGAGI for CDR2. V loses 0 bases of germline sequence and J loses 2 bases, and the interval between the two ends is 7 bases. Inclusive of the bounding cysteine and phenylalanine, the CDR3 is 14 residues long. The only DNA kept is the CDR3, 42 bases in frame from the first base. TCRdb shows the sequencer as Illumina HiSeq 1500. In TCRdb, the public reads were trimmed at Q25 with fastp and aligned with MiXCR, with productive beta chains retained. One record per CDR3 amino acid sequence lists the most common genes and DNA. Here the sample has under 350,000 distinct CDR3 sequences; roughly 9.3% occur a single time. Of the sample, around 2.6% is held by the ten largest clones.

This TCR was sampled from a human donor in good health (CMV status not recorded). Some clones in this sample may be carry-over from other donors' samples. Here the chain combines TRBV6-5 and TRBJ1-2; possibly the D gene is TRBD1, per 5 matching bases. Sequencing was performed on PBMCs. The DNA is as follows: TGTGCCAGCAGTTACTCGGGGGGGAACTATGGCTACACCTTC. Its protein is CASSYSGGNYGYTF.